This TCR beta chain was recorded in a study of radiotherapy plus CTLA-4 blockade in lung cancer. The repertoire was sequenced with immunoSEQ multiplex PCR; TCRdb's copy has only in-frame clones and lacks some. The sample records 80,000 to 100,000 clones, around 90% being singletons. Note on this clone: At the DNA level, this CDR3 is encoded by other sequences in the same sample as well.

CDR1 SGHTA and CDR2 FQGNSA come from the germline V gene. The CDR3 spans 20 residues. The ends lost 0 bases at V and 3 bases at J; junction bases unmatched: 12. With ipilimumab providing CTLA-4 blockade, focal radiation was administered to patients who had chemo-refractory metastatic non-small-cell lung cancer. The chain links TRBV7-2 to TRBJ2-3; TRBD2 matches at 13 bases. The sample consisted of peripheral blood, taken from a patient treated with radiotherapy plus ipilimumab. The origin of this receptor is a human donor with non-small cell lung cancer that progressed on radiotherapy plus ipilimumab. The CDR3 spells CASSLASTSGRPPRTDTQYF. For the CDR3, the DNA is TGTGCCAGCAGCTTAGCCTCGACTAGCGGGAGGCCCCCCAGGACAGATACGCAGTATTTT.